This T cell receptor (beta chain) was sequenced during a study of blood T cell repertoires in COVID-19. At the level of the study: Sites across the United States, Italy and Spain contributed samples from acute and convalescent COVID-19.

This CDR3 region has 18 residues. CDR1 and CDR2 (germline): MNHEY, SVGEGT. V lost 5 bases and J lost 7, with 29 bases in between. In the original workflow: Estimation of nucleated cell counts was performed using reference gene primer amplification. Libraries were prepared by immunoSEQ multiplex PCR; TCRdb keeps only in-frame clonotypes and omits some of them. V, J and clone size are taken as reported in that table, and D and trimming were inferred from the DNA itself. This table has 25,000 to 35,000 clones, 89% appearing once. This TCR came from a human donor in a cohort sampled during active COVID-19. Sequencing was carried out using peripheral blood. The rearrangement joins TRBV6-2 or TRBV6-3 to TRBJ1-1; D might be TRBD1 (6 bases). The CDR3 sequence is CASSIDPERTAGVLEAFF. The CDR3 bases are TGTGCCAGCAGTATAGACCCGGAAAGGACAGCCGGGGTTCTTGAAGCTTTCTTT.